This T cell receptor (beta chain) was documented in a study of identical twins (dated by TCRdb to 2016 to 2017). A note on the overall study: TCR alpha and beta repertoires from monozygotic twins, unrelated adults of various ages and cord blood were deep-sequenced to test whether fetal clonotypes persist. To rule out contamination, the twin experiments were replicated at different times with different library preparation protocols.

V drops 4 bases and J drops 7 bases, leaving 17 bases in between. The CDR3, cysteine through phenylalanine, is 14 amino acids long. Only the CDR3 part of the read is kept: 42 bases, read in frame from the first base. CDR1 DFQATT and CDR2 SNEGSKA are derived from the germline V gene (reference sequence). General conclusions and limits of the study: Compared with coincidental sharing between unrelated individuals, out-of-frame TCR alpha sequences shared between twins showed an excess of sequences with low generation probability. Recombination models systematically underestimated out-of-frame TCR alpha sharing in monozygotic twins but agreed with sharing between unrelated individuals. The excess sharing between twins in beta out-of-frame sequences was weaker because fewer shared sequences reduced the signal-to-noise ratio. Zero-insertion analyses could be partly confounded by invariant T cells such as MAIT and iNKT, though diverse VJ usage argued against such confounding for most clonotypes. Fewer insertions were carried by abundant cord blood beta clonotypes, a similar but weaker trend appeared in young adult naive repertoires, and no such trend appeared in memory repertoires. Because the same donors could not be followed over many years, the conclusions relied on cross-sectional statistical analysis.

Every donor was a healthy Caucasian. The researchers also sequenced three unrelated adults who were not twins: a male aged 18 to 30, a male aged 50 to 59, and a female aged 50 to 59. Miltenyi CD45RO+ enrichment and human naive T-cell isolation kits were used to isolate memory (CD45RO+) and naive T cells from PBMC. Libraries were prepared through 5' RACE. Sequencing instrument: Illumina HiSeq 2000. A universal primer binding site was introduced by template switching, and a unique molecular identifier was present in the final cDNA, enabling accurate counting of TCR cDNA molecules. Specific primers in the conserved constant-segment region were used to synthesize first-strand cDNA for TCR alpha and beta chains. To control for contamination, every cDNA library carried two barcodes: a SMART-Mk sample barcode plus Illumina barcodes. TruSeq adapter sequences and Illumina sample barcodes were added in two successive PCR steps. The Illumina HiSeq platform was used with custom primers to sequence TCR alpha and beta cDNA libraries. Per the authors' processing: MiGEC was used to process raw reads and extract unique molecular identifiers, and MiXCR was used to find CDR3 positions. For each individual, recombination models were inferred using an EM algorithm with the repgenHMM and IGoR tools. Shared clonotypes were analyzed with the tcR package in R, and sharing was normalized by the product of cloneset sizes. To study raw recombination without the effects of thymic and clonal selection, out-of-frame nonproductive sequences were analyzed. In TCRdb, the public reads were trimmed at Q25 with fastp and aligned with MiXCR, with productive beta chains retained. When rows share a CDR3 protein, they turn into one entry using the most common DNA and genes. The V and J calls here are based on TCRdb, not the publication. The sample yields a few hundred thousand distinct CDR3 sequences; 9% were counted once. About 8.1% of the sample lies in the top ten.

This clonotype was observed a handful of times. What this receptor recognizes is not known. One base away there is no much larger clone; base qualities are not given. In this chain, TRBV20-1 is recombined with TRBJ2-1, with no reliable assignment of the D segment. The sequence was obtained from a woman aged 50 to 60 in good health. The sample taken for sequencing was naive T cells sorted from blood. The sample's cell subset or site label, in plain terms: cells isolated with a human naive T-cell isolation kit. The CDR3 reads CSATKAGLGNEQFF. The bases are TGCAGTGCTACTAAGGCCGGGTTGGGTAATGAGCAGTTCTTC.